This TCR beta chain was recorded in a study of blood T cell repertoires in COVID-19. Study-wide background: The United States, Italy and Spain provided the acute and convalescent COVID-19 samples. T cells, B-cell-depleted T cells, or PBMCs provided the cDNA or gDNA that served as material.

Trimming at V came to 5 bases and at J to 1 base, leaving 4 bases not matched to a gene. Germline V gives CDR1 SEHNR, CDR2 FQNEAQ (reference sequence). This CDR3 contains 14 residues. Authors' methods: Quantification of nucleated cells was approximated via reference gene primer amplification. This table comes from immunoSEQ multiplex PCR, and its TCRdb copy is limited to in-frame clones, with some not included. The V and J calls and clone size come from that table; D and trimming were worked out from the DNA. The table has more than 100,000 clones, approximately 84% seen once. Only one count was recorded for this clone.

The sequence was obtained from a woman older than 75 with acute or convalescent COVID-19. The chain is built from TRBV7-9 and TRBJ1-1; 7 nucleotides align to TRBD1. The sequencing input was peripheral blood. CDR3 DNA: TGTGCCAGCAGCCTGGGACAGCCGAACACTGAAGCTTTCTTT. Its translation is CASSLGQPNTEAFF.